These 27 T cell receptor beta chains share one sample of origin, sequenced in a study of tumor and adjacent non-tumor tissue in lung cancer. No cell sorting was done before RNA was extracted from the tissue. The normal lung tissue was taken more than 3 cm from the tumor edge. Three rounds of nested PCR, following a modified ARM-PCR protocol, produced the TCRbeta library. Using its own MiXCR run on the multiplex PCR reads, TCRdb lists one record per CDR3 protein. Here the sample spans 85,000 or so distinct CDR3 sequences, under 80% being singletons. The specimen sequenced was distant non-tumor lung tissue. The receptor source for this set is a woman in her forties or fifties with non-small cell lung cancer.

This chain uses TRBV28 with TRBJ2-5; a weak D match, TRBD1 (6 bases). Germline CDR1 and CDR2: MDHEN and SYDVKM. This CDR3 spans 14 amino acids. The V end lost 6 bases, the J end lost 0 bases, and 11 bases lay between the germline ends. This chain's CDR3 is CASSTRQDQETQYF. CDR3 DNA sequence: TGTGCCAGCAGCACGAGACAGGACCAAGAGACCCAGTACTTC.

For this clonotype: Mismatch with germline at one junction end may stem from a read error. The chain uses TRBV5-6 and TRBJ2-7; D is possibly TRBD2 (5 bases). The CDR3 is 14 residues long. The germline CDR1 and CDR2 sequences are SGHDT and YYEEEE. In nucleotides, the CDR3 is TGTACCAGCAGCTTGTGGCAGAGGGTTTACGAGCAGTACTTC. Its protein product is CTSSLWQRVYEQYF.

This clonotype appeared once. The germline gene is not matched at one end of the junction; a read error may be the cause. The V gene is TRBV11-2, the J gene TRBJ2-7; D possibly corresponds to TRBD1 (5 bases). CDR1 and CDR2 from the germline V gene are SGHAT and FQNNGV. The CDR3 length is 14 residues. In DNA, the CDR3 is TGTCCCAGCAGCCTGACAGACAATGCCTACGAGCAGTACTTC. Its protein product is CPSSLTDNAYEQYF.

Points on this clonotype: A much larger clone is a single base away; this may be a read error. This sequence joins TRBV28 and TRBJ2-3; the match to TRBD2 covers 7 bases. The CDR3 runs 15 residues. From germline, CDR1 is MDHEN and CDR2 SYDVKM. In DNA form, the CDR3 reads TGTGCCAGCAGTTTAGTGACTAGCTTCACAGATACGCATTATTTT. This sequence encodes CASSLVTSFTDTHYF.

This chain links TRBV6-2 or TRBV6-3 with TRBJ1-3, with D unresolved. Germline V lookup: CDR1 MNHEY, CDR2 SVGEGT. The CDR3 covers 13 residues. V was cut by 10 bases and J by 0 bases, with 10 bases left in between. The CDR3 DNA is TGTGCCACATCGGACGACTCTGGAAACACCATATATTTT. It is translated as CATSDDSGNTIYF.

As regards this clonotype: One end of the junction is discordant with germline, which a read error may explain. The genes are TRBV6-6 and TRBJ2-7; D ambiguous. The CDR3 is 15 amino acids. From germline, CDR1 is MNHNY and CDR2 SVGAGI (reference sequence). Here the CDR3 reads CASSYRFETSSEQYF. As DNA, the CDR3 is TGCGCCAGCAGTTATCGATTTGAGACTTCCAGCGAGCAGTACTTC.

The chain links TRBV6-2 or TRBV6-3 to TRBJ2-2; possibly TRBD1 for D (5 bases). The CDR3 length is 16 residues. CDR1 and CDR2 (germline): MNHEY, SVGEGT. The chain's CDR3 is CVSSRLGHRLSGELFF. CDR3 in DNA: TGTGTAAGCAGTCGCCTTGGACACAGGCTAAGCGGGGAGCTGTTTTTT.

The chain is built from TRBV6-6 and TRBJ2-7, with 8 nucleotides matching TRBD2. J was trimmed by 3 bases and V by 9 bases; bases with no gene match: 16. Looked up from germline, CDR1 is MNHNY and CDR2 is SVGAGI (reference sequence). The CDR3 is made up of 16 amino acids. In nucleotides, the CDR3 is TGTGCCAGTCGAGAAACCGTATTTAGCGGGGACTACGAGCAGTACTTC. This translates into CASRETVFSGDYEQYF.

Remarks on this clonotype: An end of the junction differs from the germline gene, which may be a read error. The chain has TRBV7-8 and TRBJ2-1, with D unresolved. CDR1 is SGHVS and CDR2 is FQNEAQ in the germline V gene. The CDR3 is 13 residues long. In DNA, the CDR3 is TGTGCCAGCAGCTTAGGAGCTGAAAATGAGGAGTTCTTC. Amino acids: CASSLGAENEEFF.

This clonotype has at least ten counts. The genes are TRBV20-1 and TRBJ2-1, with a tentative D call TRBD2 (6 bases). Trimming removed 5 bases at V and 0 bases at J, with 14 bases between. This CDR3 spans 15 amino acids. Germline CDR1 is DFQATT and CDR2 is SNEGSKA (reference sequence). The CDR3 DNA sequence: TGCAGTGCTCAACGTGGGAGGAGCTCCTACAATGAGCAGTTCTTC. This codes for CSAQRGRSSYNEQFF.

This clonotype was counted a few times. This sequence joins TRBV6-5 and TRBJ1-4; 8 nucleotides match TRBD1. The length of the CDR3 is 17 residues. CDR1 and CDR2 from the germline V gene are MNHEY and SVGAGI. The CDR3 region is CISSHLNPGGSNEKLFF. CDR3 sequence (DNA): TGTATCAGCAGTCATCTTAACCCAGGGGGCTCTAATGAAAAACTGTTTTTT.

Turning to this clonotype: In this CDR3 the conserved last residue, phenylalanine or tryptophan, is missing, so a read error is likely. The chain recombines TRBV11-2 with TRBJ2-1; the D gene could be TRBD1 or TRBD2 (5 bases each). There are 16 residues in the CDR3. The ends were cut back, 5 bases at V and 5 bases at J, with 19 bases in the middle. CDR1 is SGHAT, CDR2 FQNNGV, per germline. CDR3 protein: CASSLMQGPPHNEQFL. The CDR3 nucleotides read TGTGCCAGCAGCCTCATGCAGGGACCTCCCCACAATGAGCAGTTCCTC.

Of note for this clonotype: Because it lacks the conserved phenylalanine or tryptophan at the end, this CDR3 is likely a read error. The CDR3 DNA reads as TGTGCCAGCAGTTTAGCTGGTGGGCGGCTAAATTCACCCCTCCACCTT. Residues: CASSLAGGRLNSPLHL. The chain links TRBV12-3 or TRBV12-4 to TRBJ1-6; D is uncertain. The CDR3 length is 16 residues. The V gene lost 0 bases and the J gene lost 7 bases, with 13 bases spanning the gap.

Concerning this clonotype: The junction departs from the called germline gene at one end, perhaps through a read error. This chain joins TRBV4-1 and TRBJ2-7, with 12 positions matching TRBD2. There are 17 residues in the CDR3. From germline, CDR1 is MGHRA and CDR2 YSYEKL. CDR3 in amino acids: CTSSGLAGGERTYEQYF. Here the CDR3 DNA reads TGCACCAGCAGCGGGCTAGCGGGAGGGGAAAGGACCTACGAGCAGTACTTC.

The chain links TRBV6-6 to TRBJ2-5, with a weak D call TRBD2 (5 bases). The germline gives CDR1 MNHNY, CDR2 SVGAGI (reference sequence). There are 15 residues in the CDR3. This CDR3 is CGNSPPDSAGETQYF. DNA of the CDR3: TGTGGCAACAGTCCCCCGGACTCAGCTGGGGAGACCCAGTACTTC.

About this clonotype itself: Germline is not matched at one junction end, which may reflect a read error. This chain joins TRBV20-1 and TRBJ2-3; 7 bases are shared with TRBD2. This CDR3 is 14 amino acids long. Germline values: CDR1 DFQATT, CDR2 SNEGSKA (reference sequence). For the CDR3, the DNA is TGCAGTGCCACCACTAGCGCAGCCACAGATACGCGGTATTTT. Its translation: CSATTSAATDTRYF.

As to this clonotype: Germline and junction disagree at one end, which may indicate a read error. The chain couples TRBV11-2 to TRBJ2-3; D perhaps matches TRBD1 (6 bases). The CDR3 is 15 residues long. Germline values: CDR1 SGHAT, CDR2 FQNNGV. The CDR3 region is CVSSIGPPGEHTQYF. DNA for the CDR3: TGTGTCAGCAGCATAGGACCCCCAGGGGAGCATACGCAGTATTTT.

On this clonotype itself: At one end the junction does not follow the germline gene, possibly because of a read error. The CDR3 coding sequence is TGTGCCAGCAGGTTCTCCATTTTCGATAGAGCCTACCAGCAGTACTTT. It is translated as CASRFSIFDRAYQQYF. The J gene is TRBJ2-7, the V gene TRBV5-5; D call uncertain. This CDR3 comprises 16 residues. The germline V gene has CDR1 SGHKS and CDR2 YYEKEE (reference sequence).

For this clonotype: One end of the junction fails to match germline, which may point to a read error. The chain couples TRBV6-5 to TRBJ2-3; a weak D match, TRBD2 (5 bases). CDR1 MNHEY and CDR2 SVGAGI come from the germline V gene. This CDR3 comprises 14 residues. This chain's CDR3 is CASCTDCCTDMQYF. In nucleotides, the CDR3 is TGTGCCAGCTGCACGGACTGTTGCACAGATATGCAGTATTTT.

V is TRBV6-6 and J is TRBJ2-7; the D gene is possibly TRBD2 (6 bases). Germline V lookup: CDR1 MNHNY, CDR2 SVGAGI (reference sequence). CDR3 length equals 14 residues. With 7 bases removed from V and 10 bases from J, the gap between germline ends came to 23 bases. CDR3 loop: CASTVLAGSEDQYF. The DNA for the CDR3 is TGTGCCAGCACCGTCCTGGCGGGATCGGAGGACCAGTACTTC.

A remark on this clonotype: With a much larger clone just one base away, this may be a read error. J is TRBJ1-2 and V is TRBV5-1; no firm D call. V lost 5 bases, J lost 0 bases, and 11 bases lay in between. The CDR3 spans 14 residues. The germline V gene encodes CDR1 SGHRS and CDR2 YFSETQ. The CDR3 nucleotides are TGCGCCAGCAGGCTATCGATAGCTAACTATGGCTACACCTTC. It encodes CASRLSIANYGYTF.

This clonotype appeared once. The rearrangement uses TRBV6-1 and TRBJ2-2, with 9 bases fitting TRBD1. Germline trimming cut 8 bases from V and 14 bases from J; bases unmatched to any gene: 15. The CDR3 contains 14 residues. Germline V gene data show CDR1 as MNHNS and CDR2 as SASEGT. The CDR3 sequence: CASQDRGNTGVLFF. The CDR3 coding sequence is TGTGCCAGCCAGGACAGGGGTAACACCGGGGTCCTGTTTTTT.

The rearrangement joins TRBV28 to TRBJ1-5, with TRBD1 matching 8 bases. Trimming at V came to 8 bases and at J to 7 bases, leaving 13 bases not matched to a gene. CDR1 and CDR2 (germline): MDHEN, SYDVKM. The CDR3 runs to 15 residues. The CDR3 is CASGNPQGVNQPQHF. Written as DNA, the CDR3 is TGTGCCAGCGGAAACCCACAGGGGGTGAACCAGCCCCAGCATTTT.

A note on this clonotype: A read error may account for a junction end that differs from germline. The chain has TRBV11-2 and TRBJ1-2, with D hard to call. Germline V CDR1 and CDR2: SGHAT, FQNNGV. CDR3 length: 15 amino acids. The CDR3: CASSLEGTVNNGYTF. In DNA, the CDR3 is TGTGCCAGCAGCTTAGAAGGAACTGTGAACAATGGATACACCTTC.

To note about this clonotype: This could be a read error, since a much larger clone is one nucleotide away. The genes are TRBV25-1 and TRBJ2-5; TRBD1 matches 9 bases. Germline V lookup: CDR1 MGHDK, CDR2 SYGVNS. The CDR3 has 17 amino acids. CDR3 sequence reads: CASSEHTGGPIQGTQYF. The CDR3 DNA reads TGTGCCAGCAGTGAACATACAGGGGGCCCCATCCAAGGGACCCAGTACTTC.

In the case of this clonotype: Relative to the germline gene, one junction end is altered; a read error may explain this. J is TRBJ2-7 and V is TRBV4-2; TRBD1 matches at 9 bases. From germline, CDR1 is LGHNA and CDR2 YNFKEQ. The CDR3 sequence is 13 residues long. The CDR3 nucleotides read TGTACCAGCAGTACAGGGGGCTCCTACGAGCAATACTTC. It translates to CTSSTGGSYEQYF.

The rearrangement links TRBV4-2 to TRBJ2-3; the D gene is possibly TRBD2 (5 bases). V lost 3 bases, J lost 2 bases, and 15 bases lay in between. Germline CDR1 and CDR2: LGHNA and YNFKEQ. The CDR3 loop spans 16 amino acids. In nucleotides, the CDR3 is TGTGCCAGCAGCCAGGGCCCCGAGACTACCACAGATACGCAGTATTTT. The encoded protein is CASSQGPETTTDTQYF.